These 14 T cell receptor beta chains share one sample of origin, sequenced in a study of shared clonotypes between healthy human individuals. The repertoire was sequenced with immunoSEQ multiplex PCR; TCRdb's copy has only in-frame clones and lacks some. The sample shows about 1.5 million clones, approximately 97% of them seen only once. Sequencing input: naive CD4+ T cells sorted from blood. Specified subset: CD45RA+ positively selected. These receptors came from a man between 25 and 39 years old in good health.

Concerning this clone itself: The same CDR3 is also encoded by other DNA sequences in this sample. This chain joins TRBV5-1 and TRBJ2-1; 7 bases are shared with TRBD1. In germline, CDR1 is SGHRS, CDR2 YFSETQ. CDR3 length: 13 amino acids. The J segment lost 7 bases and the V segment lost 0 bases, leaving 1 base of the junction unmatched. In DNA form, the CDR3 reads TGCGCCAGCAGCTTGGGACAGGGAAATGAGCAGTTCTTC. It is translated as CASSLGQGNEQFF.

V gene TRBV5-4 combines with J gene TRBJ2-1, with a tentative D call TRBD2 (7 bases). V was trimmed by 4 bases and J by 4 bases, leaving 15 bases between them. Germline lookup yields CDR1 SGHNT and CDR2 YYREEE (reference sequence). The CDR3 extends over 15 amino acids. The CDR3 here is CASSAPSGTYNEQFF. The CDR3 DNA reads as TGTGCCAGCAGCGCCCCGAGCGGGACATACAATGAGCAGTTCTTC.

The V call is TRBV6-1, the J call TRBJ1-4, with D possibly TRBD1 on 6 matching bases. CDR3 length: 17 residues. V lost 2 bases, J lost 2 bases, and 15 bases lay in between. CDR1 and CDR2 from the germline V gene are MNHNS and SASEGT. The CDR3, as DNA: TGTGCCAGCAGTGAACCCCAGGGGCAGGGGACTAATGAAAAACTGTTTTTT. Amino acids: CASSEPQGQGTNEKLFF.

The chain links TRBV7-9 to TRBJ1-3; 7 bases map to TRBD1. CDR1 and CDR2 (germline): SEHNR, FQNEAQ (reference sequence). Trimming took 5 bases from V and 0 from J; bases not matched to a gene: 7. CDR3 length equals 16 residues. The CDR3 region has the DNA TGTGCCAGCAGCCTCCGGACAGGTTCCTCTGGAAACACCATATATTTT. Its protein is CASSLRTGSSGNTIYF.

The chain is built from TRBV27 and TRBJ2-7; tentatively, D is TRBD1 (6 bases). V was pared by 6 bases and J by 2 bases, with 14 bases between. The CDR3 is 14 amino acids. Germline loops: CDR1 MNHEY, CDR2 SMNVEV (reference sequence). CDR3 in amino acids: CASSRDIIPYEQYF. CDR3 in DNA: TGTGCCAGCAGCCGGGACATTATTCCCTACGAGCAGTACTTC.

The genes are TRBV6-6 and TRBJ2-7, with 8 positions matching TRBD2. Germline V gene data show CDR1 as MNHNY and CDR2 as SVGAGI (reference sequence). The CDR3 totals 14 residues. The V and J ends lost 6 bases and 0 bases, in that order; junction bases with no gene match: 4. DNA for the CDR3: TGTGCCAGCAGACTAGCGGCTAGCTCCTACGAGCAGTACTTC. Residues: CASRLAASSYEQYF.

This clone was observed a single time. The CDR3 region has the DNA TGTGCCAGCGCTGGGGGGGGCACTGAAGCTTTCTTT. It is translated as CASAGGGTEAFF. This chain links TRBV6-6 with TRBJ1-1; a weak D match, TRBD1 (5 bases). Germline values: CDR1 MNHNY, CDR2 SVGAGI (reference sequence). The CDR3 extends over 12 amino acids. With 8 bases removed from V and 4 bases from J, the gap between germline ends came to 11 bases.

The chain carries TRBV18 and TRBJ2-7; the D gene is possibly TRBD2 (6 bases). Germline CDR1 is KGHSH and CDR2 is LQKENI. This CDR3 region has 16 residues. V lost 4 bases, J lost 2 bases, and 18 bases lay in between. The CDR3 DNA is TGTGCCAGCTCACGGTTCTCGGGGGAGGACCCCTACGAGCAGTACTTC. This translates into CASSRFSGEDPYEQYF.

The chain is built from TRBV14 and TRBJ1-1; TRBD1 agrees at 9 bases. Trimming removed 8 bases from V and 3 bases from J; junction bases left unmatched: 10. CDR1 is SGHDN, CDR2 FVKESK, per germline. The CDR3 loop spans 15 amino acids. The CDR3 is CASSTDRGSYTEAFF. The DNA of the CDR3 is TGTGCCAGCTCCACGGACAGGGGTAGCTACACTGAAGCTTTCTTT.

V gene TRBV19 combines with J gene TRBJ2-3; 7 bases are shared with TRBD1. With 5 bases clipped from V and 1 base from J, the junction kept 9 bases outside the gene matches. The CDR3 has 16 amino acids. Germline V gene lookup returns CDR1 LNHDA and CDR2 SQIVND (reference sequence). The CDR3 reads CASSWGQPSGTDTQYF. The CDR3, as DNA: TGTGCCAGTAGTTGGGGACAGCCCTCCGGCACAGATACGCAGTATTTT. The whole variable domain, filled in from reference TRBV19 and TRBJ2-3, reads DGGITQSPKYLFRKEGQNVTLSCEQNLNHDAMYWYRQDPGQGLRLIYYSQIVNDFQKGDIAEGYSVSREKKESFPLTVTSAQKNPTAFYLCASSWGQPSGTDTQYFGPGTRLTVL.

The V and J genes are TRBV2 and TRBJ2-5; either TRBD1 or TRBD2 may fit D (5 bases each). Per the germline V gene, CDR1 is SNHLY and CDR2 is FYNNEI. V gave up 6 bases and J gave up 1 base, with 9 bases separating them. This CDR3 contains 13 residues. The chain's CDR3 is CASSRDGQETQYF. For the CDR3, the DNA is TGTGCCAGCAGCCGGGACGGCCAAGAGACCCAGTACTTC.

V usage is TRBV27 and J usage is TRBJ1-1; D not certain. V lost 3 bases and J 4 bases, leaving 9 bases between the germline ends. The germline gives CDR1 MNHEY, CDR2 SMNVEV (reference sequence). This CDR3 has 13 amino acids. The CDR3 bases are TGTGCCAGCAGTTTCCGGGGTTCCACTGAAGCTTTCTTT. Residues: CASSFRGSTEAFF.

The CDR3: CASSWTGGGTDTQYF. In DNA, the CDR3 is TGTGCCAGCAGCTGGACAGGGGGTGGTACAGATACGCAGTATTTT. This chain connects TRBV5-4 to TRBJ2-3, with 10 nucleotides matching TRBD1. The junction had 4 bases not matched to a gene; V was cut back by 3 bases and J by 3 bases. The CDR3 length is 15 residues. CDR1 and CDR2 (germline): SGHNT, YYREEE (reference sequence).

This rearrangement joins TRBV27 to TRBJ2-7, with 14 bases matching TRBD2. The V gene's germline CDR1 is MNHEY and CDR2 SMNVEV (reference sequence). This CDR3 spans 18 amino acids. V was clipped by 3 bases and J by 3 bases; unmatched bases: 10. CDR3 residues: CASSFGTSGRIRGYEQYF. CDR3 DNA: TGTGCCAGCAGTTTTGGGACTAGCGGGAGAATAAGGGGCTACGAGCAGTACTTC.